This T cell receptor (beta chain) was sequenced during a study of T-cell memory formation after mild COVID-19 (dated by TCRdb to the early 2020s). Broadly, across the study: TCR sequence clusters from the two donors were found to be largely donor specific. Longitudinal TCRalpha and TCRbeta repertoire sequencing tracked T-cell clones expanding and contracting after mild COVID-19 in a couple of donors. Two young, previously healthy adult volunteers made up the cohort, one male and one female. Summary of the overall study and its limitations: Contracting CD4+ clones appeared mostly in the CM and EM memory subsets, whereas CD8+ clones were enriched in EMRA. Only two mild cases were covered by the study, and larger cohorts that include severe cases with pre-infection samples were considered necessary. SARS-CoV-2 specificity of the second-wave clones peaking on day 37 was not confirmed. Clones that contracted from day 15 to 85 showed balanced CD4/CD8 phenotypes, whereas a second wave of clones that expanded from day 15 to 37 leaned towards CD4+. Some responding clones were detected in pre-infection memory, suggesting pre-existing cross-reactive memory T cells joined the SARS-CoV-2 response.

The table lists this clonotype with a few counts. Its antigen remains undetermined. One base away there is no much larger clone; base qualities are not given. PBMCs were isolated by Ficoll-Paque density gradient centrifugation. The CDR3, cysteine through phenylalanine, is 15 amino acids long. The read is trimmed to its CDR3 DNA, 45 bases read in frame from base 1. V lost 3 bases and J lost 9 bases, and the count of bases not matched to a germline gene is 10. CDR1 and CDR2 were assigned from the germline V gene as SNHLY and FYNNEI. The instrument was an Illumina NovaSeq 6000. TCRalpha and TCRbeta cDNA libraries were constructed by 5'RACE with constant-segment primers, with sample barcodes and unique molecular identifiers being introduced. RNA was extracted from every sample with Trizol reagent. Libraries were amplified in two PCR steps, with a second sample barcode and Illumina TruSeq adapters added in the second step. Libraries were sequenced on an Illumina NovaSeq with 2 x 150 bp paired-end reads. The original methods were these. Reads were demultiplexed and collapsed into UMI-guided consensus sequences with migec v1.2.7. Using mixcr v2.1.11, UMI consensuses were aligned to TRA and TRB V and J templates and then assembled into clonotypes. A clonotype was counted as expanded or contracted only when both edgeR and NoisET called the clonotype significant, with the noise models trained on biological replicates. For edgeR calls, the thresholds were a false discovery rate-adjusted p below 0.01 and a log2 fold-change of 1. As an exploratory analysis of dynamics, max-normalized trajectories of the 1000 most abundant clonotypes were examined by PCA with hierarchical clustering. Separately sequenced CD4+ and CD8+ repertoires were used to assign a CD4 or CD8 phenotype to each responding clone. TCRdb reworked the public reads: Q25 trimming with fastp, MiXCR clone assembly, productive beta chains retained. Rows with one shared CDR3 protein collapse into an entry with the most common genes and DNA. These V and J calls derive from TCRdb rather than the authors' analysis. For this sample the table gives 140,000 or so distinct CDR3 sequences, of which about 6% were detected only once. The ten largest clonotypes hold 2% to 2.5% of the sample.

Sequencing was performed on PBMCs or a T cell subset sorted from them (not recorded which). The sequence was obtained from an adult woman who had mild COVID-19 (a few samples of this study predate the infection). The sample titles of this study are shuffled in the database, so cell type and time point are left out; the donor was told from shared clones. The receptor chain draws on TRBV2 and TRBJ2-1, with 8 bases matching TRBD2. The nucleotides are TGTGCCAGCAGTGAGGGGCCTCGGGAGGGAAGTGAGCAGTTCTTC. This translates into CASSEGPREGSEQFF.